This T cell receptor (beta chain) was identified during a study of blood T cell repertoires in COVID-19. Study in general: Acute and convalescent COVID-19 specimens originated in the United States, Italy and Spain.

Original analysis: Amplification of reference gene primers provided the estimated nucleated cell counts. Produced via immunoSEQ multiplex PCR; TCRdb's table is partial and in-frame only. V and J calls and clone size are copied from that table; D and trimming were computed from the DNA. The repertoire holds 300,000 to 350,000 clones, with approximately 90% as singletons. Those enrolled, adults aged roughly 18 to 95 years, came from 25 or so US areas. Someone with COVID-19 had been met by exposed participants within 2 weeks before study entry. The CDR3 totals 14 residues. Looked up from germline, CDR1 is LGHDT and CDR2 is YNNKEL (reference sequence). Deletions cut 5 bases from V and 5 bases from J, with 10 bases between.

The sample was PBMCs or T cells enriched from blood (not recorded which). The chain couples TRBV3-1 (or the pseudogene TRBV3-2) to TRBJ1-6; a possible D gene is TRBD1 (5 bases). The origin of this receptor is a woman under 40 who had been exposed to COVID-19. The CDR3 protein is CASSSDSNNSPLHF. CDR3 DNA sequence: TGTGCCAGCAGCTCAGACAGCAATAATTCACCCCTCCACTTT.